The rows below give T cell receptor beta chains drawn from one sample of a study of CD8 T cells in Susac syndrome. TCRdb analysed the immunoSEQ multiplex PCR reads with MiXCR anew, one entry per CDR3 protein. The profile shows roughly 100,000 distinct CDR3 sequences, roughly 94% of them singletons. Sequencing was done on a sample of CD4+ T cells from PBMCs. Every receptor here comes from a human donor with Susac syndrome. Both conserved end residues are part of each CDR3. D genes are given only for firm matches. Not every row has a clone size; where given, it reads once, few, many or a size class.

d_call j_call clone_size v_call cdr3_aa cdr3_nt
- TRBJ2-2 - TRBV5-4 CASSFGRGAVGELFF TGTGCCAGCAGCTTCGGACGGGGGGCCGTCGGGGAGCTGTTTTTT
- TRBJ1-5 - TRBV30 CAWRGGINQPQHF TGTGCCTGGAGGGGGGGAATCAATCAGCCCCAGCATTTT
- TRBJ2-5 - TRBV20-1 CSARTSQETQYF TGCAGTGCGAGGACCAGTCAAGAGACCCAGTACTTC
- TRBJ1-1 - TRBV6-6 CASTGNANTEAFF TGTGCCAGTACTGGGAATGCGAACACTGAAGCTTTCTTT
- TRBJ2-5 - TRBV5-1 CASSLGDRQAQETQYF TGCGCCAGCAGCTTGGGGGACCGACAAGCTCAAGAGACCCAGTACTTC
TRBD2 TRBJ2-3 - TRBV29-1 CSVVILADRTDTQYF TGCAGCGTTGTGATACTAGCGGACCGCACAGATACGCAGTATTTT
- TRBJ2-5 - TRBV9 CASSAIVGRSETQYF TGTGCCAGCAGCGCCATAGTGGGGCGTTCGGAGACCCAGTACTTC
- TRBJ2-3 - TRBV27 CASSFRQSDTQYF TGTGCCAGCAGTTTCCGACAGTCAGATACGCAGTATTTT
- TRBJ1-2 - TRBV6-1 CASSRRESNYGYTF TGTGCCAGCAGCAGGAGGGAATCGAACTATGGCTACACCTTC
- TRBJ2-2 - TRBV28 CASTDGGGTGELFF TGTGCCAGCACCGACGGTGGTGGCACCGGGGAGCTGTTTTTT
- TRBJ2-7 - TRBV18 CASSPPGPGGGYEQYF TGTGCCAGCTCACCGCCCGGGCCCGGGGGAGGATACGAGCAGTACTTC
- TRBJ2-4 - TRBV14 CASSQAGALAKNIQYF TGTGCCAGCAGCCAAGCAGGGGCACTAGCCAAAAACATTCAGTACTTC
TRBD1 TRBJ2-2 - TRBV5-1 CASSLATGANTGELFF TGCGCCAGCAGCTTGGCGACAGGGGCGAACACCGGGGAGCTGTTTTTT
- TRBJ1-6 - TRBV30 CAWSVRGPYNSPLHF TGTGCCTGGAGTGTCAGGGGCCCGTATAATTCACCCCTCCACTTT
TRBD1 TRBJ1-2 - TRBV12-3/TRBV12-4 CASSHGQGATNYGYTF TGTGCCAGCAGCCATGGACAGGGGGCGACTAACTATGGCTACACCTTC
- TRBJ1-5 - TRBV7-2 CASSLAGRGQPQHF TGTGCCAGCAGCTTAGCAGGAAGGGGGCAGCCCCAGCATTTT
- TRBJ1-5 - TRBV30 CAWSTGRRFNQPQHF TGTGCCTGGAGTACTGGGCGCCGTTTCAATCAGCCCCAGCATTTT
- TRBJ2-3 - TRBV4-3 CASSREGSTDTQYF TGCGCCAGCAGCCGAGAAGGGAGCACAGATACGCAGTATTTT
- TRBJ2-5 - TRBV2 CASSLSLHPETQYF TGTGCCAGCAGTCTCAGCTTGCATCCTGAGACCCAGTACTTC
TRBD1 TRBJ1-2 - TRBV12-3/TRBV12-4 CASSPSGGRGGYTF TGTGCCAGCAGTCCTTCAGGGGGAAGGGGTGGCTACACCTTC
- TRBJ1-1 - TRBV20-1 CSARAVNTEAFF TGCAGTGCTAGAGCGGTGAACACTGAAGCTTTCTTT
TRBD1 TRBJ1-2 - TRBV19 CASSADRWNYGYTF TGTGCCAGTAGTGCGGACAGGTGGAACTATGGCTACACCTTC
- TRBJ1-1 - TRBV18 CASSPGDTEAFF TGTGCCAGCTCACCAGGGGACACTGAAGCTTTCTTT
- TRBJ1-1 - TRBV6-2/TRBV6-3 CASGLYTEAFF TGTGCCAGCGGGTTGTACACTGAAGCTTTCTTT
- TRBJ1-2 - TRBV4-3 CASSQPGHGYTF TGCGCCAGCAGCCAGCCAGGCCATGGCTACACCTTC
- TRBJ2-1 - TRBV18 CASSPPGSYNEQFF TGTGCCAGCTCACCTCCAGGGTCATACAATGAGCAGTTCTTC
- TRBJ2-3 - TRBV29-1 CSVLLAVTDTQYF TGCAGCGTATTACTAGCCGTCACAGATACGCAGTATTTT
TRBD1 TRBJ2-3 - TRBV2 CASSVQGVIDTQYF TGTGCCAGCAGTGTGCAGGGGGTAATAGATACGCAGTATTTT
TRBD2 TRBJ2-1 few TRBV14 CASSLTSGGARSYNEQFF TGTGCCAGCAGTCTCACTAGCGGGGGGGCGCGGTCCTACAATGAGCAGTTCTTC
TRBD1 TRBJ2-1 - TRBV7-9 CASSAPQGVNEQFF TGTGCCAGCAGCGCCCCACAGGGGGTGAATGAGCAGTTCTTC
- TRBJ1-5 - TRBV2 CASSDGGSNQPQHF TGTGCCAGCAGTGATGGGGGAAGCAATCAGCCCCAGCATTTT
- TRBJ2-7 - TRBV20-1 CSALPREGEQYF TGCAGTGCTCTGCCCAGGGAAGGCGAGCAGTACTTC
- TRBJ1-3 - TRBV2 CASRFRAKGNTIYF TGTGCCAGCAGATTCAGGGCAAAGGGAAACACCATATATTTT
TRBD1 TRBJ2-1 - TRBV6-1 CASSQGAILAF TGTGCCAGCAGTCAGGGGGCGATTTTGGCCTTC
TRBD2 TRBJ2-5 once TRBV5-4 CASSPRGGGTSKEETQYF TGTGCCAGCAGTCCACGCGGGGGGGGGACTAGCAAAGAAGAGACCCAGTACTTC
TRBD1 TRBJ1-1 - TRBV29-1 CSVLRQGSTEAFF TGCAGCGTTCTAAGACAGGGAAGTACTGAAGCTTTCTTT
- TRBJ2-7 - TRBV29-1 CSVVFDRTYEQYF TGCAGCGTTGTATTTGACAGGACCTACGAGCAGTACTTC
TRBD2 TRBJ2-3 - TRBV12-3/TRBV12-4 CASSLTGTRREGTQYF TGTGCCAGCAGCCTGACTGGGACTAGGAGGGAGGGCACGCAGTATTTT
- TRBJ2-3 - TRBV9 CASSVEALLADTQYF TGTGCCAGCAGCGTAGAGGCCTTGCTCGCAGATACGCAGTATTTT
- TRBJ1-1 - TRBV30 CAWSEFHTEAFF TGTGCCTGGAGTGAATTCCACACTGAAGCTTTCTTT
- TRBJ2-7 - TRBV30 CAWSVRAVTYEQYF TGTGCCTGGAGTGTAAGGGCAGTCACCTACGAGCAGTACTTC
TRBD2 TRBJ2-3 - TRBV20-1 CSARRLAGGLYF TGCAGTGCTAGGCGACTAGCGGGGGGGCTGTATTTT
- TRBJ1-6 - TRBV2 CASSGETLNNSPLHF TGTGCCAGCAGTGGGGAGACACTTAATAATTCACCCCTCCACTTT
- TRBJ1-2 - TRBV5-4 CASSFGWGADVSYTF TGTGCCAGCAGCTTTGGATGGGGGGCTGATGTCAGCTACACCTTC
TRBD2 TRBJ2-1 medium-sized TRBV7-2 CASSLSTSWYNEQFF TGTGCCAGCAGCTTATCGACTAGCTGGTACAATGAGCAGTTCTTC
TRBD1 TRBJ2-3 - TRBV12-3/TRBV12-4 CASSQVQGATQYF TGTGCCAGCAGTCAGGTCCAGGGGGCCACGCAGTATTTT
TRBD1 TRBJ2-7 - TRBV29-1 CSVHDRGTAYEQYF TGCAGCGTACATGACAGGGGGACAGCCTACGAGCAGTACTTC
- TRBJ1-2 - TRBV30 CAWKWADYGYTF TGTGCCTGGAAATGGGCCGACTATGGCTACACCTTC
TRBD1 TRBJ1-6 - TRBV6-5 CASRWTGGDSPLHF TGTGCCAGCAGATGGACAGGGGGCGATTCACCCCTCCACTTT
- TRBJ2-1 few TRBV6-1 CASRRDSSYNEQFF TGTGCCAGCCGGAGGGATAGCTCCTACAATGAGCAGTTCTTC
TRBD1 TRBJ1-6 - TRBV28 CASRMLTGGDASPLHF TGTGCCAGCAGGATGTTGACAGGGGGCGACGCATCACCCCTCCACTTT
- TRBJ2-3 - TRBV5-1 CASRRDNTDTQYF TGCGCCAGCAGGCGGGACAACACAGATACGCAGTATTTT
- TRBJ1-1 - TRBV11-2 CASTATGSEAFF TGTGCCAGCACGGCGACAGGCTCTGAAGCTTTCTTT
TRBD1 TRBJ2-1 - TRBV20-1 CSAGTGLYNEQFF TGCAGTGCTGGGACAGGGCTTTACAATGAGCAGTTCTTC
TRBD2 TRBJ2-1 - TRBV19 CASSPSTGTSGGNEQFF TGTGCCAGTAGTCCATCGACCGGGACTAGCGGGGGGAATGAGCAGTTCTTC